This T cell receptor beta chain was observed in a study of OX40 agonist ivuxolimab in advanced cancers. Regarding the complete study: Ivuxolimab, which targeted the costimulatory receptor OX40 (CD134), was an agonistic, fully human IgG2 monoclonal antibody. The dose-escalation cohort was over 70% male with a mean age of about 54 years, ranging from roughly 23 to 80. Three dose-escalation patients achieved partial responses, one with hepatocellular carcinoma and two with cutaneous melanoma. Intravenous ivuxolimab was administered to patients every 2 weeks at six dose levels: 0.01, 0.1, 0.3, 1.5, 3 and 10 mg/kg. The paper covers the monotherapy dose-escalation part of the phase I ivuxolimab trial, which included N ≈ 54 patients. Of the roughly 54 dose-escalation patients, hepatocellular carcinoma was present in around 20, melanoma in roughly 15, renal cell carcinoma in 9 and head and neck cancer in 9. Patients were allowed to have had prior anti-PD-1, anti-PD-L1 or anti-CTLA-4 therapy, and 40% to 45% of the dose-escalation patients had been treated with checkpoint inhibitors. The purpose of peripheral TCRbeta sequencing was to test whether ivuxolimab changed TCR sequence diversity and led to clonal T-cell expansion.

Paper-wide results and their limitations: Low levels of normalized T-cell clonal expansion were also seen in some patients who did not respond. At doses of 0.1 to 3.0 mg/kg, clonal expansion of both CD4+ and CD8+ blood T cells was observed from baseline to week 6. After ivuxolimab, more expanded clones were found on average in CD8+ T cells than in CD4+ T cells. Antigen specificity was not determined for the clonally expanded peripheral T cells. In partial responders in the 0.1-3.0 mg/kg groups, normalized peripheral clonal expansion was found to be among the lowest, especially among CD8+ T cells.

V loses 4 bases, J loses 8 bases, and the germline ends lie 10 bases apart. Inclusive of the bounding cysteine and phenylalanine, the CDR3 is 12 residues long. This entry keeps only the CDR3 DNA: 36 bases, framed from base 1. From a lookup of the germline V gene, CDR1 and CDR2 are SGHRS and YFSETQ. Genomic DNA was extracted from sorted cells for sequencing of the TCRbeta CDR3 region. TCRbeta CDR3 regions were sequenced using the immunoSEQ Assay. TCRdb took this table from immuneACCESS and kept in-frame rearrangements with V and J called. Such tables lack part of the clones; where checked against another copy, unresolved V genes explain under half of the gap, and the rest is unexplained. This sample gives roughly 49,000 clones in total; 81% of them show up just once. The top ten clonotypes cover approximately 6.6% of the sample. A note on this clone: What this receptor recognizes is not known. Base quality data are lacking; no much larger clone is found one base away.

Patients with autoimmune disease history or receiving systemic immunosuppression were excluded from the trial. Peripheral blood for TCR sequencing was collected from all dose cohorts at baseline, on cycle 4 day 1, and on cycle 7 day 1. Samples came from an open-label, multicenter, first-in-human phase I dose-escalation trial of ivuxolimab. Adults with locally advanced or metastatic melanoma, renal cell carcinoma, hepatocellular carcinoma or head and neck squamous cell carcinoma were enrolled in the trial. Before TCR sequencing, CD4+ T cells and CD8+ T cells from peripheral blood were sorted into separate populations.

This TCR was sampled from an adult with an advanced solid tumor such as melanoma, head and neck, liver or kidney cancer. Sequences were derived from CD4+ or CD8+ T cells sorted from blood, sampled in a trial of the OX40 agonist ivuxolimab. The sequence links TRBV5-1 to TRBJ2-1; perhaps TRBD2 is the D gene, with 6 bases matching. The nucleotide sequence reads as follows: TGCGCCAGCAGCCTCACGGGGGATGAGCAGTTCTTC. The translation is CASSLTGDEQFF.